These 27 T cell receptor beta chains share one sample of origin, sequenced in a study of graft-versus-host responses after intestinal transplantation. Profiled with immunoSEQ multiplex PCR; TCRdb holds only in-frame clones, not every one. The sample lists approximately 58,000 clones, about 90% occurring once. The sequences come from PBMCs, collected about 4 months after intestinal transplantation. The receptors here all came from a human patient who received an intestinal transplant, so some T cells may come from the graft donor.

V and J are TRBV6-4 and TRBJ2-1, with 8 bases identical to TRBD2. The CDR3 consists of 17 residues. Germline V gene lookup returns CDR1 MRHNA and CDR2 SNTAGT. V lost 3 bases and J lost 2; bases outside the gene matches: 9. The CDR3 here is CASSEASGPPPYNEQFF. DNA for the CDR3: TGTGCCAGCAGTGAGGCTAGCGGGCCACCCCCCTACAATGAGCAGTTCTTC.

V usage is TRBV4-1 and J usage is TRBJ2-2; 10 bases agree with TRBD1. V was pared by 5 bases and J by 7 bases, with 10 bases of the junction left unmatched. CDR1 is MGHRA, CDR2 YSYEKL, per germline. The CDR3 runs 16 residues. CDR3 region: CASSYGQGVGGGELFF. Written as DNA, the CDR3 is TGCGCCAGCAGCTACGGACAGGGGGTGGGCGGCGGGGAGCTGTTTTTT.

This rearrangement joins TRBV5-6 to TRBJ2-1; tentative D call: TRBD1 (6 bases). V lost 0 bases and J 2 bases, leaving 9 bases between the germline ends. The germline V gene encodes CDR1 SGHDT and CDR2 YYEEEE. This CDR3 has 15 residues. CDR3 DNA: TGTGCCAGCAGCTTGGTCAGGGGACCCTACAATGAGCAGTTCTTC. Translation: CASSLVRGPYNEQFF.

The V call is TRBV19, the J call TRBJ2-4; a possible D gene is TRBD2 (6 bases). V shed 8 bases and J shed 15 bases, with 17 bases lying between them. Germline CDR1 is LNHDA and CDR2 is SQIVND (reference sequence). The CDR3 sequence is 11 residues long. In nucleotides, the CDR3 is TGTGCCAGTGTGTGGCGGGGCGCGTGGTACTTC. Encoded protein: CASVWRGAWYF. The full variable domain, completed using reference TRBV19 and TRBJ2-4, is DGGITQSPKYLFRKEGQNVTLSCEQNLNHDAMYWYRQDPGQGLRLIYYSQIVNDFQKGDIAEGYSVSREKKESFPLTVTSAQKNPTAFYLCASVWRGAWYFGAGTRLSVL.

This chain connects TRBV4-1 to TRBJ1-5, with 10 positions matching TRBD1. Unmatched junction bases numbered 6, after V lost 5 bases and J lost 5 bases. Per germline, CDR1 MGHRA and CDR2 YSYEKL. This CDR3 region has 15 residues. CDR3 in DNA: TGCGCCAGCAGCATAGGGACAGGGGAAGATCAGCCCCAGCATTTT. Residues: CASSIGTGEDQPQHF.

J is TRBJ1-3 and V is TRBV7-6; D unclear. This CDR3 spans 19 amino acids. The ends were cut back, 3 bases at V and 0 bases at J, with 21 bases in the middle. The V gene's germline CDR1 is SGHVS and CDR2 FNYEAQ. The CDR3 sequence is CASSLSPSGLLSSGNTIYF. The CDR3 nucleotides read TGTGCCAGCAGCTTGTCACCTTCCGGGCTTCTGAGCTCTGGAAACACCATATATTTT.

This chain connects TRBV11-2 to TRBJ2-5; D remains ambiguous. The end of the DNA aligns better with TRBJ2-7, so the J call may be wrong. Germline V gene lookup returns CDR1 SGHAT and CDR2 FQNNGV. There are 14 residues in the CDR3. The DNA of the CDR3 is TGTGCCAGCAGCTTAGATCCCCTCGACTACGAGCAGTACTTC. Encoded protein: CASSLDPLDYEQYF.

The gene calls are TRBV6-7 and TRBJ2-7; possible D gene TRBD2, 6 bases. TRBV6-7 is reported as an ORF; its role is uncertain. With 2 bases removed from V and 3 bases from J, the gap between germline ends came to 14 bases. This CDR3 has 15 amino acids. CDR3 DNA: TGTGCCAGCAGTTACAGGGACTGTAAGGGCTACGAGCAGTACTTC. It specifies CASSYRDCKGYEQYF.

The chain combines TRBV6-5 with TRBJ2-5; D not resolved. The germline gives CDR1 MNHEY, CDR2 SVGAGI. Trimming removed 5 bases from V and 2 bases from J, with 12 bases in between. This CDR3 contains 14 residues. Here the CDR3 reads CASSDVLTQETQYF. The CDR3 DNA is TGTGCCAGCAGTGATGTTTTAACTCAAGAGACCCAGTACTTC.

The gene calls are TRBV11-2 and TRBJ2-7; 11 nucleotides agree with TRBD2. V was clipped by 6 bases and J by 7 bases; unmatched bases: 8. This CDR3 is 14 amino acids long. The germline V gene has CDR1 SGHAT and CDR2 FQNNGV. The CDR3 spells CASRPTSGRWEQYF. In nucleotides, the CDR3 is TGTGCCAGCAGGCCTACTAGCGGGAGATGGGAGCAGTACTTC.

The chain has TRBV1 and TRBJ2-7; the table assigns TRBD2, which was not confirmed against the DNA. TRBV1 is assigned pseudogene status. The CDR3 length is 13 residues. The CDR3 DNA reads TGCACCAGCAGCTTCCCGCCGGGCTACGAGCAGTACTTC. This translates into CTSSFPPGYEQYF.

The rearrangement links TRBV6-1 to TRBJ2-7, with D uncertain. V lost 7 bases to trimming and J lost 9 bases, with 13 bases between them. The CDR3 length is 11 residues. Germline assignment: CDR1 MNHNS and CDR2 SASEGT. The CDR3 nucleotides read TGTGCCAGCAACTCGAACGGTAGGCAGTACTTC. Protein: CASNSNGRQYF.

The chain links TRBV5-1 to TRBJ1-4, with a tentative D call TRBD1 (5 bases). Germline V gene lookup returns CDR1 SGHRS and CDR2 YFSETQ. CDR3 length: 13 residues. Trimming pared 0 bases from V and 5 bases from J, leaving 5 bases between. CDR3: CASSLGGNEKLFF. Here the CDR3 DNA reads TGCGCCAGCAGCTTGGGGGGGAATGAAAAACTGTTTTTT.

The chain couples TRBV5-8 to TRBJ2-7; D remains unclear. The germline CDR1 and CDR2 sequences are SGHTS and YDEGEE. CDR3 length: 13 amino acids. V was shortened by 1 base and J by 3 bases, with 8 bases between the two germline ends. The CDR3 nucleotides read TGTGCCAGCAGCTTGCCCCCCAGCTACGAGCAGTACTTC. This gives the protein CASSLPPSYEQYF. The whole variable domain, remainder taken from reference TRBV5-8 and TRBJ2-7, is EAGVTQSPTHLIKTRGQQATLRCSPISGHTSVYWYQQALGLGLQFLLWYDEGEERNRGNFPPRFSGRQFPNYSSELNVNALELEDSALYLCASSLPPSYEQYFGPGTRLTVT.

The rearrangement joins TRBV19 to TRBJ2-4; 8 positions agree with TRBD2. The CDR3 spans 17 residues. The germline V gene encodes CDR1 LNHDA and CDR2 SQIVND (reference sequence). The trim removed 5 bases at V and 0 bases at J, leaving 9 bases unmatched. In DNA form, the CDR3 reads TGTGCCAGTAGTGCGGGGGGTCCTTTATTAGCCAAAAACATTCAGTACTTC. Residues: CASSAGGPLLAKNIQYF.

V usage is TRBV2 and J usage is TRBJ1-6; D is perhaps TRBD1 (5 bases). This CDR3 spans 14 amino acids. Germline V gives CDR1 SNHLY, CDR2 FYNNEI. Trimming shortened V by 0 bases and J by 5 bases, and 5 bases separated the two germline ends. DNA of the CDR3: TGTGCCAGCAGTGAAGCAGGGGATAATTCACCCCTCCACTTT. It specifies CASSEAGDNSPLHF.

The gene calls are TRBV6-1 and TRBJ2-7, with 7 bases aligning to TRBD1. The V segment lost 7 bases and the J segment 3 bases; nucleotides outside the gene matches: 12. The CDR3 runs 15 residues. The germline V gene encodes CDR1 MNHNS and CDR2 SASEGT. The CDR3 sequence is CASIQDSWTGYEQYF. The CDR3 DNA reads TGTGCCAGCATTCAGGACAGTTGGACAGGCTACGAGCAGTACTTC.

This clone was found a few times. The rearrangement joins TRBV6-6 to TRBJ2-7; no definite D call. V gave up 4 bases and J gave up 4 bases, with 14 bases separating them. CDR1 and CDR2 from the germline V gene are MNHNY and SVGAGI (reference sequence). The CDR3 is 14 amino acids. CDR3 amino acids: CASSSGRIPYEQYF. In DNA, the CDR3 is TGTGCCAGCAGTTCAGGACGGATCCCTTACGAGCAGTACTTC.

This rearrangement joins TRBV10-3 to TRBJ1-1, with D possibly matching TRBD1 (5 bases). CDR1 ENHRY and CDR2 SYGVKD come from the germline V gene. The CDR3 spans 14 residues. Between the trimmed V and J ends, which lost 0 bases and 6 bases, there was a span of 11 bases. In nucleotides, the CDR3 is TGTGCCATCAGTGAGTCGCGGACAATCGCTGAAGCTTTCTTT. This gives the protein CAISESRTIAEAFF.

The CDR3 protein is CASSPDPGRTDTQYF. The CDR3, as DNA: TGTGCCAGCTCACCAGATCCGGGCCGCACAGATACGCAGTATTTT. The rearrangement links TRBV18 to TRBJ2-3; no clear D gene. The germline V gene encodes CDR1 KGHSH and CDR2 LQKENI. This CDR3 is 15 amino acids long. V lost 2 bases to trimming and J lost 1 base, with 10 bases between them.

The chain employs TRBV27 and TRBJ2-1; D uncertain. CDR3 length equals 11 residues. V was cut by 3 bases and J by 4 bases, with 1 base left in between. Germline values: CDR1 MNHEY, CDR2 SMNVEV (reference sequence). This CDR3 is CASSFYNEQFF. The CDR3 bases are TGTGCCAGCAGTTTTTACAATGAGCAGTTCTTC.

This sequence joins TRBV28 and TRBJ2-7; a weak D match, TRBD2 (7 bases). The germline gives CDR1 MDHEN, CDR2 SYDVKM. V was shortened by 4 bases and J by 2 bases, with 24 bases between the two germline ends. CDR3 length: 18 residues. CDR3 protein: CASSSLGGASDAPYEQYF. The CDR3 nucleotides are TGTGCCAGCAGTTCGTTGGGGGGGGCTAGCGATGCCCCCTACGAGCAGTACTTC.

This clone was seen once. This CDR3 reads CSVQAGGELFF. The CDR3 region has the DNA TGCAGCGTCCAGGCGGGCGGGGAGCTGTTTTTT. This chain joins TRBV29-1 and TRBJ2-2; D is possibly TRBD2 (5 bases). Germline V lookup: CDR1 SQVTM, CDR2 ANQGSEA. V was trimmed by 6 bases and J by 7 bases, leaving 9 bases between them. This CDR3 region has 11 residues.

This chain connects TRBV27 to TRBJ2-7, with no clear D. CDR3 length: 13 residues. Germline V gene data show CDR1 as MNHEY and CDR2 as SMNVEV (reference sequence). Trimming left V 5 bases short and J 3 bases short, with 11 bases between. In DNA form, the CDR3 reads TGTGCCAGCAGTCCCAGAGCCCACTACGAGCAGTACTTC. Amino acids: CASSPRAHYEQYF.

This sequence joins TRBV7-6 and TRBJ1-1, with unresolved D. V was pared by 0 bases and J by 0 bases, with 5 bases between. The CDR3 covers 14 residues. Germline V gives CDR1 SGHVS, CDR2 FNYEAQ. The CDR3 sequence is CASSLATLNTEAFF. For the CDR3, the DNA is TGTGCCAGCAGCTTAGCTACCCTGAACACTGAAGCTTTCTTT.

The rearrangement links TRBV7-2 to TRBJ2-7; D is tentatively TRBD1 or TRBD2 (6 bases each). The CDR3 totals 16 residues. The V and J ends lost 3 bases and 2 bases respectively, with 17 bases between them. Germline V lookup: CDR1 SGHTA, CDR2 FQGNSA. Written as DNA, the CDR3 is TGTGCCAGCAGCTTTTCAAGCCGGGGGCCAGCCTACGAGCAGTACTTC. It specifies CASSFSSRGPAYEQYF.

This chain connects TRBV5-1 to TRBJ1-6, with D possibly TRBD1 on 6 matching bases. From germline, CDR1 is SGHRS and CDR2 YFSETQ. Trimming cost V 1 base and J 8 bases, with 10 bases left between them. This CDR3 has 14 residues. DNA for the CDR3: TGCGCCAGCAGCTTGAGGGGGGCTGATTCACCCCTCCACTTT. Residues: CASSLRGADSPLHF.